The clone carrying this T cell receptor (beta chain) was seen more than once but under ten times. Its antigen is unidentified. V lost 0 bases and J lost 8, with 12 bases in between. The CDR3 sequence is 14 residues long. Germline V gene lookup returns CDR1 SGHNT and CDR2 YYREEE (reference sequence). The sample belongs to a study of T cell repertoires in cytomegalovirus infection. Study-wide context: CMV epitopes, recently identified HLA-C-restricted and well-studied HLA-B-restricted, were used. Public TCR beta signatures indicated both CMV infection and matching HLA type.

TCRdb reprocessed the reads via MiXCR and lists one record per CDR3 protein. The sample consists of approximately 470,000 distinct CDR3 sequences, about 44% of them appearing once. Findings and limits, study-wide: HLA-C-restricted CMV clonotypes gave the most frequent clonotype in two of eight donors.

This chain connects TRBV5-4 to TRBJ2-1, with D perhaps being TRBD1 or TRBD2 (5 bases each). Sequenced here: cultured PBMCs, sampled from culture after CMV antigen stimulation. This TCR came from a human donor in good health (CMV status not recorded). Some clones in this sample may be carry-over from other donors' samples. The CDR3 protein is CASSLAGVGDEQFF. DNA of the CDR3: TGTGCCAGCAGCTTGGCAGGTGTGGGGGATGAGCAGTTCTTC. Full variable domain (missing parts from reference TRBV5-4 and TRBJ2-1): ETGVTQSPTHLIKTRGQQVTLRCSSQSGHNTVSWYQQALGQGPQFIFQYYREEENGRGNFPPRFSGLQFPNYSSELNVNALELDDSALYLCASSLAGVGDEQFFGPGTRLTVL.